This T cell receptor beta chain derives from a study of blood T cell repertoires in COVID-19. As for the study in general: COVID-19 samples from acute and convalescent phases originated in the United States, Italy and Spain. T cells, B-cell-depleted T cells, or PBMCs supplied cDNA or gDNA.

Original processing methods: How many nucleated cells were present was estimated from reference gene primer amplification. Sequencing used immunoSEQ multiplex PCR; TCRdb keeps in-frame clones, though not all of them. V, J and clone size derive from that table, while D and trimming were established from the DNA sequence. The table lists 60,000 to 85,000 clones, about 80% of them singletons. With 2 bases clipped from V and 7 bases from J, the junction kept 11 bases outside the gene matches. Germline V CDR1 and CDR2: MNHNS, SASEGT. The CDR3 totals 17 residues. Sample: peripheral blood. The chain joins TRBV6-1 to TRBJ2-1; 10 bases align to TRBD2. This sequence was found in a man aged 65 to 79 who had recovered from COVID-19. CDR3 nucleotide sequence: TGTGCCAGCAGTGAACGGCCTGGAATAGCGGGAGGAAATGAGCAGTTCTTC. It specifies CASSERPGIAGGNEQFF.